This T cell receptor beta chain was captured by sequencing in a study of CD8 T cells in Susac syndrome. Overall study context: There were Susac syndrome patients who were therapy-naive at blood draw, others on corticosteroids, and others on intravenous immunoglobulin alone.

TEMRA cells underwent FACS enrichment and CD8+ and CD4+ T cells underwent negative isolation. The CDR3 is made up of 15 amino acids. Germline lookup yields CDR1 SGHNT and CDR2 YYREEE (reference sequence). V lost 1 base and J lost 3; bases outside the gene matches: 3. RNA, at about 0.5 to 1 ug, was reverse transcribed with random hexamers. MiXCR, applied by TCRdb to the immunoSEQ multiplex PCR reads, yields one record per CDR3 protein. The sample lists 95,000 to 150,000 distinct CDR3 sequences, nearly 96% occurring once. Sequenced sample: CD4+ T cells from PBMCs. This clonotype was obtained from a human donor with Susac syndrome. This rearrangement joins TRBV5-4 to TRBJ2-2, with 7 nucleotides matching TRBD1. This CDR3 reads CASSLQGVYTGELFF. DNA of the CDR3: TGTGCCAGCAGCTTGCAGGGGGTGTACACCGGGGAGCTGTTTTTT.